Below, 21 T cell receptor beta chains from the same sample are listed, as sequenced in a study of blood T cells in healthy people across ages. Then a second PCR, running about 6 to 12 cycles, was carried out with a sample-barcoded 5' primer and a J-beta primer mix. TCRdb reprocessed the 5' RACE reads with MiXCR, giving one entry per CDR3 protein. The sample comprises roughly 800,000 distinct CDR3 sequences, roughly 25% of which are singletons, and 2.5% to 3.5% rests with the top ten. This same sample was also taken into another study, of T cells of mothers and their children.

The sequenced sample consisted of blood. The receptors stem from a boy aged 5-17 years in good health.

The V and J genes are TRBV9 and TRBJ2-5, with 7 bases matching TRBD2. The CDR3 runs 15 residues. J lost 4 bases, V lost 1 base, and 7 bases had no gene match. Per the germline V gene, CDR1 is SGDLS and CDR2 is YYNGEE. This CDR3 is CASSVTGGPGETQYF. For the CDR3, the DNA is TGTGCCAGCAGCGTAACGGGGGGTCCCGGAGAGACCCAGTACTTC.

V is TRBV11-2 and J is TRBJ2-7; D ambiguous. Per the germline V gene, CDR1 is SGHAT and CDR2 is FQNNGV. Trimming removed 2 bases at V and 5 bases at J, with 13 bases between. This CDR3 contains 14 residues. For the CDR3, the DNA is TGTGCCAGCAGCTTATTGCGCGTCTTCGACGAGCAGTACGTC. As protein: CASSLLRVFDEQYV.

Only a few counts were recorded for this clonotype. The chain is built from TRBV7-2 and TRBJ2-1; D gene uncertain. This CDR3 spans 15 amino acids. With 0 bases removed from V and 4 bases from J, the gap between germline ends came to 10 bases. Germline values: CDR1 SGHTA, CDR2 FQGNSA. This CDR3 reads CASSLAGMGYNEQFF. The CDR3 DNA reads TGTGCCAGCAGCTTAGCAGGGATGGGATACAATGAGCAGTTCTTC.

This clonotype was seen only a few times. The J gene is TRBJ2-7, the V gene TRBV10-2; 9 bases match TRBD1. Unmatched junction bases numbered 7, after V lost 7 bases and J lost 3 bases. Germline V gene data show CDR1 as WSHSY and CDR2 as SAAADI. CDR3 size: 14 residues. The CDR3 here is CASNKPGQGYEQYF. In DNA, the CDR3 is TGCGCCAGCAACAAACCGGGACAGGGCTACGAGCAGTACTTC.

This sequence joins TRBV30 and TRBJ1-1; D gene uncertain. Germline V gene data show CDR1 as GTSNPN and CDR2 as SVGIG (reference sequence). The CDR3 totals 13 residues. The germline V and J ends were trimmed by 4 bases and 8 bases, with 17 bases remaining between them. The CDR3 loop is CAWKPVGPREAFF. In DNA form, the CDR3 reads TGTGCCTGGAAACCAGTCGGGCCCCGGGAAGCTTTCTTT. Looking up the rest from reference TRBV30 and TRBJ1-1 gives the full variable domain: SQTIHQWPATLVQPVGSPLSLECTVEGTSNPNLYWYRQAAGRGLQLLFYSVGIGQISSEVPQNLSASRPQDRQFILSSKKLLLSDSGFYLCAWKPVGPREAFFGQGTRLTVV.

This clonotype has only a few counts. CDR3 in amino acids: CASSGGSFTDTQYF. The DNA for the CDR3 is TGTGCCAGCAGTGGGGGCAGCTTCACAGATACGCAGTATTTT. The genes are TRBV2 and TRBJ2-3; possible D gene TRBD1, 5 bases. V was clipped by 4 bases and J by 2 bases, with 10 bases between them. From germline, CDR1 is SNHLY and CDR2 FYNNEI. The length of the CDR3 is 14 residues.

This clonotype has only a few counts. The V gene is TRBV5-1, the J gene TRBJ1-5; no firm D call. CDR3 length equals 13 residues. Trimming pared 4 bases from V and 4 bases from J, leaving 9 bases between. Germline V gives CDR1 SGHRS, CDR2 YFSETQ. CDR3 in amino acids: CASSTHKNQPQHF. The CDR3 coding sequence is TGCGCCAGCAGCACCCACAAGAATCAGCCCCAGCATTTT.

V is TRBV7-2 and J is TRBJ2-5; 10 bases are shared with TRBD1. V was pared by 5 bases and J by 5 bases, with 8 bases of the junction left unmatched. The CDR3 is 15 amino acids. Germline values: CDR1 SGHTA, CDR2 FQGNSA. The DNA of the CDR3 is TGTGCCAGCAGCAGACCCGGGACAGGGGTGGAGACCCAGTACTTC. Protein: CASSRPGTGVETQYF.

This clonotype was found a few times. The chain couples TRBV5-1 to TRBJ1-4; 7 bases line up with TRBD1. This CDR3 has 14 residues. The germline V gene has CDR1 SGHRS and CDR2 YFSETQ. Germline trimming cut 4 bases from V and 8 bases from J; bases unmatched to any gene: 8. The CDR3 nucleotides read TGCGCCAGCAGCCCCAGGGGGGATCTGGAAAAACTGTTTTTT. It yields the protein CASSPRGDLEKLFF.

The V and J genes are TRBV4-1 and TRBJ2-7; possibly TRBD1 for D (8 bases). Per germline, CDR1 MGHRA and CDR2 YSYEKL. The CDR3 sequence is 16 residues long. V was cut by 3 bases and J by 4 bases, with 19 bases left in between. The DNA for the CDR3 is TGCGCCAGCAGCCAGGGAGGGACAGGAGCCTTTTACGAGCAGTACTTC. Residues: CASSQGGTGAFYEQYF.

The chain carries TRBV5-1 and TRBJ2-5, with 8 bases identical to TRBD2. The J call may not be correct, given that the DNA end is closer to TRBJ2-1. Germline CDR1 and CDR2: SGHRS and YFSETQ. CDR3 length: 14 residues. DNA for the CDR3: TGCGCCAGCAGCTACCCGGGACTAGAGACCGAGCAGTTCTTC. Its protein product is CASSYPGLETEQFF.

V is TRBV5-6 and J is TRBJ2-3; D call uncertain. The V and J ends lost 2 bases and 5 bases respectively, with 6 bases between them. The CDR3 spans 12 residues. Germline CDR1 is SGHDT and CDR2 is YYEEEE. The CDR3 nucleotides are TGTGCCAGCAGCTTATGGGAAGATACGCAGTATTTT. It yields the protein CASSLWEDTQYF.

This sequence joins TRBV7-9 and TRBJ1-4; 9 nucleotides match TRBD1. The CDR3 is 12 amino acids. Germline trimming cut 9 bases from V and 5 bases from J; bases unmatched to any gene: 1. Germline V gene lookup returns CDR1 SEHNR and CDR2 FQNEAQ (reference sequence). The CDR3 reads CARGTGNEKLFF. The CDR3 DNA is TGTGCCAGAGGGACAGGGAATGAAAAACTGTTTTTT.

This rearrangement joins TRBV6-2 or TRBV6-3 to TRBJ2-7, with TRBD2 matching 8 bases. Germline V CDR1 and CDR2: MNHEY, SVGEGT. The trim removed 8 bases at V and 2 bases at J, leaving 14 bases unmatched. The CDR3 has 16 residues. The CDR3 nucleotides read TGTGCCAGCGGAAAAGGGCGGGGGGTAGCCACCTACGAGCAGTACTTC. Residues: CASGKGRGVATYEQYF.

This clonotype was picked up a small number of times. This chain uses TRBV11-2 with TRBJ2-5; possible D gene TRBD2, 6 bases. The J call is doubtful: the DNA matches TRBJ2-1 better. The CDR3 sequence is 19 residues long. Germline CDR1 reads SGHAT; CDR2 reads FQNNGV. CDR3 loop: CASSSARRGWGISYNEQFF. CDR3 coding DNA: TGTGCCAGCAGCTCTGCCAGACGGGGGTGGGGGATTAGCTACAATGAGCAGTTCTTC.

The chain has TRBV5-1 and TRBJ2-2; D is possibly TRBD1 (5 bases). This CDR3 spans 15 amino acids. Per the germline V gene, CDR1 is SGHRS and CDR2 is YFSETQ. V was cut by 4 bases and J by 4 bases, with 14 bases left in between. CDR3 in amino acids: CASSPSQGTTGELFF. CDR3 coding DNA: TGCGCCAGCAGCCCGAGCCAGGGAACCACCGGGGAGCTGTTTTTT.

This clonotype was seen many times. The chain carries TRBV29-1 and TRBJ2-2; D might be TRBD1 or TRBD2, each matching 5 bases. Between the trimmed V and J ends, which lost 3 bases and 4 bases, there was a span of 12 bases. The germline V gene encodes CDR1 SQVTM and CDR2 ANQGSEA. This CDR3 contains 14 residues. CDR3 residues: CSVERGFGTGELFF. The CDR3 region has the DNA TGCAGCGTTGAGAGGGGTTTTGGCACCGGGGAGCTGTTTTTT.

This rearrangement joins TRBV27 to TRBJ1-1; a weak D match, TRBD1 (6 bases). In germline, CDR1 is MNHEY, CDR2 SMNVEV (reference sequence). The CDR3 consists of 14 residues. V lost 6 bases and J lost 3, with 14 bases in between. CDR3 amino acids: CASSAGTRYTEAFF. The CDR3 region has the DNA TGTGCCAGCAGCGCCGGGACAAGGTACACTGAAGCTTTCTTT.

The rearrangement links TRBV6-1 to TRBJ2-5; D perhaps matches TRBD1 (5 bases). The end of the DNA fits TRBJ2-1 better, so the J call may be wrong. Germline lookup yields CDR1 MNHNS and CDR2 SASEGT. The CDR3 totals 14 residues. CDR3 DNA sequence: TGTGCCAGCAGTGAAGGAAGAAGGGGAAATGAGCAGTTCTTC. Protein sequence: CASSEGRRGNEQFF.

This clonotype was observed a handful of times. CDR3 region: CASSLSPPNRQETQYF. CDR3 nucleotide sequence: TGTGCCAGCAGCCTTAGCCCGCCGAACCGTCAAGAGACCCAGTACTTC. J is TRBJ2-5 and V is TRBV7-2; D gene uncertain. Germline V gives CDR1 SGHTA, CDR2 FQGNSA. CDR3 length equals 16 residues. V dropped 5 bases and J dropped 2 bases, with 18 bases sitting between them. Based on the CDR3 plus reference TRBV7-2 and TRBJ2-5, the full variable domain is GAGVSQSPSNKVTEKGKDVELRCDPISGHTALYWYRQSLGQGLEFLIYFQGNSAPDKSGLPSDRFSAERTGGSVSTLTIQRTQQEDSAVYLCASSLSPPNRQETQYFGPGTRLLVL.

There are a few counts of this clonotype. The chain links TRBV27 to TRBJ2-5; D is unclear. TRBJ2-7 matches the DNA end more closely, so the J call is doubtful. CDR3 size: 15 residues. The germline V gene encodes CDR1 MNHEY and CDR2 SMNVEV (reference sequence). As DNA, the CDR3 is TGTGCCAGCAGCTTGGTCGGTTACGCAGGCTACGAGCAGTACTTC. This encodes CASSLVGYAGYEQYF.